This is a list of T cell receptor beta chains from one sample in a study of cytomegalovirus exposure and HLA in healthy donors. Generated by immunoSEQ multiplex PCR, the TCRdb table keeps only in-frame clones and is missing some. The top ten hold more than 1.5% of the sample, which has 130,000 or so clones, approximately 80% seen once. Sequencing input: PBMCs. The origin of the receptors is a young man in good health and CMV-seronegative. The CDR3 runs from the conserved cysteine through the conserved F or W.

TRBJ2-2	TRBV21-1	CASSNRQGATGELFF
TRBJ2-1	TRBV5-1	CASSLAWGGASNEQFF
TRBJ1-4	TRBV6-5	CASSYEATNEKLFF
TRBJ1-6	TRBV2	CASKGDRDPSPLHF
TRBJ2-3	TRBV5-1	CASSFGRGFPTDTQYF
TRBJ2-1	TRBV7-3	CASSLDVRNEQFF
TRBJ2-7	TRBV28	CASNPGTSGGPYEQYF
TRBJ2-3	TRBV4-1	CASSQVGGRDTQYF
TRBJ2-7	TRBV7-9	CASSRLAYHEQYF
TRBJ2-1	TRBV27	CASSSSQGAINEQFF
TRBJ2-3	TRBV19	CASSPLAGGSTDTQYF
TRBJ2-1	TRBV27	CASSAYGTISYNEQFF
TRBJ2-1	TRBV7-9	CASSLGASGAIYNEQFF
TRBJ2-3	TRBV9	CASSGLVSGATQYF
TRBJ2-1	TRBV7-3	CASSRIGQGAYNEQFF
TRBJ2-7	TRBV15	CATSDRQGRKFYEQYF
TRBJ2-1	TRBV28	CASRPLSGGGVYDEQFF
TRBJ1-1	TRBV5-1	CASRDREDTEAFF
TRBJ2-7	TRBV21-1	CASSTGRTYEQYF
TRBJ2-5	TRBV5-4	CASKSGEGETQYF
TRBJ2-3	TRBV15	CATSPQRGGLTDTQYF
TRBJ2-1	TRBV7-3	CASSLLRGSGDNEQFF
TRBJ2-3	TRBV9	CASSVVPGTSGGRGTQYF
TRBJ1-1	TRBV7-3	CASSFSGGRGVTEAFF
TRBJ2-3	TRBV7-9	CASSPRTGSTDTQYF
TRBJ1-5	TRBV2	CASSPPGTSYSNQPQHF
TRBJ2-2	TRBV5-4	CASSPADRSNTGELFF
TRBJ2-5	TRBV27	CASSRTGLGETQYF
TRBJ2-2	TRBV7-9	CASSLYRPNTGELFF
TRBJ2-3	TRBV11-3	CASSSPTGADTQYF
TRBJ2-1	TRBV7-3	CASSLDPSSYNEQFF
TRBJ2-3	TRBV5-1	CASSNVQGRLADTQYF
TRBJ2-1	TRBV2	CASSETSPYNEQFF
TRBJ1-1	TRBV9	CASSVGGWESDTEAFF
TRBJ1-2	TRBV19	CASSRTGDGYTF
TRBJ2-7	TRBV18	CASSPLPTGTVNTEQYF
TRBJ2-3	TRBV29-1	CSAPLAGGGDTQYF
TRBJ2-2	TRBV4-2	CASSPTTNTGELFF
TRBJ2-7	TRBV4-1	CASSQDIVMGQGLSYEQYF
TRBJ1-1	TRBV7-9	CASSLPGRQYGNTEAFF
TRBJ1-2	TRBV7-9	CASSPPQDRSYGYTF
TRBJ2-3	TRBV12-5	CASGSSGGITDTQYF
TRBJ1-2	TRBV5-4	CASSYRQGQSGYGYTF
TRBJ2-1	TRBV7-8	CASKAGGLYNEQFF
TRBJ2-7	TRBV6-5	CASSSQDREDYEQYF
TRBJ2-7	TRBV18	CASSPNAPGSIYEQYF
TRBJ2-2	TRBV10-3	CAIRGTSGGTNTGELFF
TRBJ2-1	TRBV7-2	CASAPYPRTSNSYNEQFF
TRBJ1-5	TRBV15	CATSREGGRPIGNQPQHF
TRBJ1-6	TRBV7-6	CASSPTTGASPLHF
TRBJ1-6	TRBV25-1	CASTGTGNSPLHF
TRBJ2-5	TRBV7-9	CASSLGPGETQYF
TRBJ2-6	TRBV19	CASSIDWLGAGANVLTF
TRBJ2-1	TRBV4-1	CASSQPRTGTEQFF
TRBJ2-3	TRBV20-1	CSAIRGDTQYF
TRBJ2-7	TRBV5-5	CASSPHAAVADYEQYF
TRBJ1-5	TRBV6-6	CASTNGGDQPQHF
TRBJ2-7	TRBV13	CASSPRLGLAGGHYEQYF